These T cell receptor beta chains were read from a single sample in a study of Ad26.COV2.S vaccination and SARS-CoV-2 variants. Data came from immunoSEQ multiplex PCR; TCRdb stores just in-frame clones and leaves some out. Of hundreds of thousands of clones listed, around 90% are singletons. Sequencing used peripheral blood, obtained in a trial of Ad26.COV2.S vaccine versus placebo. These receptors all come from a person between 18 and 65 years old who received the Ad26.COV2.S COVID-19 vaccine or a placebo. CDR3s include the opening cysteine and the closing phenylalanine or tryptophan.

TRBJ2-5,TRBV9,CASSESPAQETQYF
TRBJ2-7,TRBV5-4,CASSSRGGVAEQYF
TRBJ2-3,TRBV24-1,CATSEPGLARPDTQYF
TRBJ1-6,TRBV10-3,CAISEPGSSLHF
TRBJ1-6,TRBV30,CACHGGSPLHF
TRBJ2-5,TRBV6-5,CASRPPAGEQETQYF
TRBJ2-5,TRBV24-1,CATSISGLAGETQYF
TRBJ2-7,TRBV7-2,CASSSRGTGGYEQYF
TRBJ2-1,TRBV18,CASSPSAGGNNEQFF
TRBJ1-3,TRBV5-1,CASSPYDSFSGNTIYF
TRBJ1-5,TRBV30,CAWSVPGTGAPFPQHF
TRBJ2-2,TRBV19,CASSISTRWTGELFF
TRBJ2-2,TRBV7-3,CASSLTGGHPANTGELFF
TRBJ2-7,TRBV4-3,CASSQDRGPLLLEQYF
TRBJ1-6,TRBV7-9,CASSPTGGPYNSPLHF
TRBJ1-1,TRBV3-1/TRBV3-2,CASSHSDRNTEAFF
TRBJ1-2,TRBV12-3/TRBV12-4,CASGWGGDYGYTF
TRBJ2-3,TRBV27,CASSWGRSTDTQYF
TRBJ1-1,TRBV27,CASSLPGHPYTEAFF
TRBJ1-1,TRBV6-2/TRBV6-3,CASSYAGTANTEAFF
TRBJ1-2,TRBV2,CASSGRDGFYGYTF
TRBJ2-3,TRBV18,CASSPRLAGGRGTDTQYF
TRBJ2-5,TRBV24-1,CATSEGGQETQYF
TRBJ2-7,TRBV7-9,CASSQPSGRRAEQYF
TRBJ1-2,TRBV2,CASSAWNYGYTF
TRBJ2-7,TRBV20-1,CSAKDRYEQYF
TRBJ1-1,TRBV7-9,CASSMTGPNTEAFF
TRBJ2-3,TRBV21-1,CASSKEGGDLRTDTQYF
TRBJ2-2,TRBV5-1,CASSLRPGETGELFF
TRBJ2-1,TRBV5-1,CASRSLEVGEQFF
TRBJ1-2,TRBV27,CASRPGDSYGYTF
TRBJ2-7,TRBV10-3,CAISATFSSYEQYF
TRBJ1-2,TRBV7-8,CASSALRQGEKYGYTF
TRBJ2-7,TRBV2,CASSELGRDRGYEQYF
TRBJ2-3,TRBV18,CASSPPNSGGGSDTQYF
TRBJ1-1,TRBV2,CASSPNTEAFF
TRBJ1-1,TRBV2,CASSLRAHTGTEAFF
TRBJ2-1,TRBV15,CATSPDRGGSNEQFF
TRBJ2-7,TRBV10-2,CASSRSAGVTYEQYF
TRBJ1-5,TRBV7-9,CASSRTGLDQPQHF
TRBJ1-1,TRBV27,CASSTIRGLGAFF
TRBJ1-1,TRBV5-8,CASSLFTEAFF
TRBJ2-5,TRBV29-1,CSGDRVQETQYF
TRBJ1-3,TRBV18,CASSPPTGAGNTIYF
TRBJ1-1,TRBV15,CATSRDPKTRGWAFF
TRBJ2-1,TRBV5-6,CASSLVRLAYYNEQFF
TRBJ2-1,TRBV11-2,CASSFTERNEQFF
TRBJ1-1,TRBV25-1,CASSEWRENTEAFF
TRBJ1-3,TRBV5-4,CASSSDRASGNTIYF
TRBJ2-7,TRBV6-5,CASSYGQLGTYEQYF